These 26 T cell receptor beta chains were all obtained from the same sample, sequenced in a study of glioma-infiltrating T cells after dendritic cell vaccination. The method was immunoSEQ multiplex PCR; TCRdb's version includes in-frame clones alone and lacks a portion of them. Here the sample spans about 63,000 clones, approximately 81% being singletons. Time point of the sample: after dendritic cell vaccination, including at tumor progression/relapse. The specimen was blood, collected after dendritic cell vaccination. These receptors all stem from a human donor with glioblastoma.

The chain employs TRBV5-1 and TRBJ1-1; a possible D gene is TRBD1 (5 bases). Germline assignment: CDR1 SGHRS and CDR2 YFSETQ. Trimming pared 5 bases from V and 7 bases from J, leaving 15 bases between. The CDR3 extends over 13 amino acids. CDR3 loop: CASRSLDSFEAFF. The DNA of the CDR3 is TGCGCCAGCAGGTCCTTAGACAGCTTTGAAGCTTTCTTT. The entire variable domain, with the rest obtained from reference TRBV5-1 and TRBJ1-1, is as follows: KAGVTQTPRYLIKTRGQQVTLSCSPISGHRSVSWYQQTPGQGLQFLFEYFSETQRNKGNFPGRFSGRQFSNSRSEMNVSTLELGDSALYLCASRSLDSFEAFFGQGTRLTVV.

This clone was seen only a few times. The chain uses TRBV28 and TRBJ1-3, with TRBD1 matching 7 bases. Germline assignment: CDR1 MDHEN and CDR2 SYDVKM. This CDR3 has 16 amino acids. V was clipped by 6 bases and J by 0 bases; unmatched bases: 8. CDR3 nucleotides: TGTGCCAGCAGCCCAACAGGGGACAACTCTGGAAACACCATATATTTT. Its protein product is CASSPTGDNSGNTIYF.

V and J are TRBV28 and TRBJ2-3, with a weak D call TRBD2 (5 bases). CDR3 length equals 14 residues. With 2 bases removed from V and 4 bases from J, the gap between germline ends came to 10 bases. Germline CDR1 reads MDHEN; CDR2 reads SYDVKM. The CDR3 nucleotides read TGTGCCAGCAGTTTAGAGGGTTACGCAGATACGCAGTATTTT. The encoded protein is CASSLEGYADTQYF.

This chain uses TRBV6-1 with TRBJ2-6, with D unclear. The CDR3 is made up of 14 amino acids. Trimming removed 10 bases at V and 0 bases at J, with 10 bases between. Germline V CDR1 and CDR2: MNHNS, SASEGT. This chain's CDR3 is CATDNGSGANVLTF. The CDR3 DNA reads as TGTGCCACCGACAACGGCTCTGGGGCCAACGTCCTGACTTTC.

This chain joins TRBV5-5 and TRBJ1-6; 9 nucleotides align to TRBD1. V lost 4 bases and J lost 10; bases outside the gene matches: 9. Germline assignment: CDR1 SGHKS and CDR2 YYEKEE (reference sequence). The CDR3 contains 15 residues. In DNA form, the CDR3 reads TGTGCCAGCAGCGGCGGACAGGGGCGTAGATCACCCCTCCACTTT. Amino acid sequence: CASSGGQGRRSPLHF.

The gene calls are TRBV7-2 and TRBJ2-7; 8 nucleotides agree with TRBD1. The CDR3 loop spans 13 amino acids. Germline V gives CDR1 SGHTA, CDR2 FQGNSA. In DNA, the CDR3 is TGTGCTTCGGGTCAGACAGGGGCCTACGAGCAGTACTTC. Encoded protein: CASGQTGAYEQYF.

This sequence joins TRBV4-2 and TRBJ2-7, with 7 positions matching TRBD2. The J segment lost 4 bases and the V segment lost 2 bases, leaving 8 bases of the junction unmatched. Germline-derived CDR1 and CDR2 are LGHNA and YNFKEQ. The CDR3 is 15 amino acids. The CDR3 here is CASSQRYSGVYEQYF. In DNA, the CDR3 is TGTGCCAGCAGCCAAAGGTACAGCGGGGTGTACGAGCAGTACTTC.

This chain connects TRBV18 to TRBJ2-7, with 11 bases aligning to TRBD2. This CDR3 comprises 18 residues. Germline CDR1 KGHSH, CDR2 LQKENI. The V segment lost 3 bases and the J segment 2 bases; nucleotides outside the gene matches: 12. The CDR3 region is CASSPVPPTSGGPYEQYF. The CDR3 DNA reads TGTGCCAGCTCACCGGTCCCCCCTACTAGCGGGGGCCCCTACGAGCAGTACTTC.

This sequence joins TRBV6-5 and TRBJ2-7; 10 bases agree with TRBD1. This CDR3 is built from 14 residues. V was pared by 7 bases and J by 4 bases, with 7 bases of the junction left unmatched. The V gene's germline CDR1 is MNHEY and CDR2 SVGAGI. Written as DNA, the CDR3 is TGTGCCAGCAAAGCGGGACAGGGGACTTACGAGCAGTACTTC. Protein sequence: CASKAGQGTYEQYF.

This sequence joins TRBV7-2 and TRBJ1-1, with D possibly TRBD1 on 6 matching bases. The CDR3 sequence is 16 residues long. Germline V gene lookup returns CDR1 SGHTA and CDR2 FQGNSA. V was cut by 5 bases and J by 4 bases, with 20 bases left in between. In DNA form, the CDR3 reads TGTGCCAGCAGCCCATCCCACAGGGTCCTTGTCACTGAAGCTTTCTTT. Translation gives CASSPSHRVLVTEAFF.

The CDR3 DNA sequence: TGTGCCAGCAGCTTAGTTCAGTTAGATACGCAGTATTTT. As protein: CASSLVQLDTQYF. The chain recombines TRBV11-3 with TRBJ2-3; D is unclear. The V gene's germline CDR1 is SGHNT and CDR2 YENEEA. This CDR3 region has 13 residues. V was cut by 1 base and J by 5 bases, with 7 bases left in between.

V and J are TRBV5-1 and TRBJ1-6; D unresolved. The CDR3 contains 15 residues. V was shortened by 0 bases and J by 1 base, with 5 bases between the two germline ends. CDR1 and CDR2 (germline): SGHRS, YFSETQ. In DNA, the CDR3 is TGCGCCAGCAGCTTGGGAGATTCCTATAATTCACCCCTCCACTTT. Protein product: CASSLGDSYNSPLHF.

V usage is TRBV5-5 and J usage is TRBJ1-5; a possible D gene is TRBD1 (6 bases). Trimming took 4 bases from V and 0 from J, leaving 14 bases between them. This CDR3 is 16 amino acids long. Per germline, CDR1 SGHKS and CDR2 YYEKEE (reference sequence). The CDR3 bases are TGTGCCAGCAGCCCTCGAGGGGACACTAGCAATCAGCCCCAGCATTTT. Residues: CASSPRGDTSNQPQHF.

The rearrangement joins TRBV11-2 to TRBJ2-7; 9 bases agree with TRBD1. Germline CDR1 is SGHAT and CDR2 is FQNNGV. The CDR3 contains 15 residues. Unmatched junction bases numbered 11, after V lost 5 bases and J lost 6 bases. Here the CDR3 reads CASSLLPGQGSEQYF. DNA for the CDR3: TGTGCCAGCAGCCTACTTCCGGGACAGGGTTCCGAGCAGTACTTC.

The CDR3 region is CASSYSGGPGYEQYF. The CDR3 DNA reads TGTGCCAGCAGTTACTCTGGCGGACCGGGGTACGAGCAGTACTTC. The V call is TRBV6-5, the J call TRBJ2-7; D might be TRBD2 (5 bases). This CDR3 spans 15 amino acids. Trimming shortened V by 0 bases and J by 4 bases, and 13 bases separated the two germline ends. Looked up from germline, CDR1 is MNHEY and CDR2 is SVGAGI.

The chain uses TRBV10-3 and TRBJ1-3, with D perhaps TRBD1 (6 bases). The CDR3 runs to 15 residues. V was shortened by 8 bases and J by 1 base, with 15 bases between the two germline ends. Germline V lookup: CDR1 ENHRY, CDR2 SYGVKD. In nucleotides, the CDR3 is TGTGCCATCGCTGGACCAGGGGTTTCTGGAAACACCATATATTTT. Encoded protein: CAIAGPGVSGNTIYF.

At least ten counts were recorded for this clone. Other DNA sequences in the sample encode the same CDR3. The chain couples TRBV14 to TRBJ1-6; D not certain. This CDR3 comprises 14 residues. V dropped 1 base and J dropped 7 bases, with 8 bases sitting between them. Germline CDR1 SGHDN, CDR2 FVKESK. Here the CDR3 reads CASSQGRENSPLHF. The CDR3 nucleotides read TGTGCCAGCAGCCAAGGGAGGGAAAATTCACCCCTCCACTTT.

The chain is built from TRBV28 and TRBJ1-1; 8 nucleotides match TRBD1. Germline CDR1 reads MDHEN; CDR2 reads SYDVKM. The V segment lost 5 bases and the J segment 1 base; nucleotides outside the gene matches: 6. This CDR3 is built from 15 residues. The CDR3 sequence is CASSTWTGKNTEAFF. In DNA, the CDR3 is TGTGCCAGCAGTACATGGACAGGGAAGAACACTGAAGCTTTCTTT.

This sequence joins TRBV4-2 and TRBJ1-2; 12 nucleotides line up with TRBD1. From germline, CDR1 is LGHNA and CDR2 YNFKEQ. The CDR3 loop spans 17 amino acids. Trimming took 1 base from V and 4 from J; bases not matched to a gene: 7. CDR3 bases: TGTGCCAGCAGCCAAGGGGGACAGGGGGCGCGGAGCTATGGCTACACCTTC. This gives the protein CASSQGGQGARSYGYTF.

This clone is a singleton in its sample. The chain has TRBV6-5 and TRBJ2-5; possibly TRBD1 for D (5 bases). The CDR3 is made up of 15 amino acids. The V gene lost 6 bases and the J gene lost 4 bases, with 18 bases spanning the gap. CDR1 is MNHEY, CDR2 SVGAGI, per germline. In DNA form, the CDR3 reads TGTGCCAGCAGCTCGACAGTATCAAACCCAGAGACCCAGTACTTC. Translating gives CASSSTVSNPETQYF.

This sequence joins TRBV5-8 and TRBJ2-3; the match to TRBD2 covers 8 bases. The germline gives CDR1 SGHTS, CDR2 YDEGEE. CDR3 size: 17 residues. Losses at the gene ends were 1 base for V and 2 bases for J; bases not matched to a gene: 9. The DNA for the CDR3 is TGTGCCAGCAGCTTGTGGGTTCAAGCGGGGGCCACAGATACGCAGTATTTT. The encoded protein is CASSLWVQAGATDTQYF.

V is TRBV4-3 and J is TRBJ1-6; D remains ambiguous. This CDR3 comprises 14 residues. The V gene's germline CDR1 is LGHNA and CDR2 YSLEER. Trimming cost V 0 bases and J 11 bases, with 11 bases left between them. The DNA for the CDR3 is TGCGCCAGCAGCCAAGATGGTAAACAGACACCCCTCCACTTT. Its protein is CASSQDGKQTPLHF.

This chain joins TRBV6-5 and TRBJ2-7; a possible D gene is TRBD2 (7 bases). The CDR3 sequence is 15 residues long. From germline, CDR1 is MNHEY and CDR2 SVGAGI. Trimming stripped 2 bases from V and 3 bases from J, with 14 bases between. The CDR3 here is CASSYRLGGGYEQYF. The CDR3, as DNA: TGTGCCAGCAGTTACCGTCTGGGAGGGGGCTACGAGCAGTACTTC.

The V and J genes are TRBV4-2 and TRBJ2-7; TRBD1 agrees at 7 bases. The length of the CDR3 is 14 residues. Germline CDR1 is LGHNA and CDR2 is YNFKEQ. The junction had 5 bases not matched to a gene; V was cut back by 3 bases and J by 3 bases. The CDR3 region has the DNA TGTGCCAGCAGCCATGAACAGGGGAACTACGAGCAGTACTTC. This encodes CASSHEQGNYEQYF.

The chain links TRBV6-6 to TRBJ2-2; D is unclear. Germline V gene sequence: CDR1 MNHNY, CDR2 SVGAGI (reference sequence). The CDR3 length is 14 residues. V was pared by 8 bases and J by 3 bases, with 13 bases between. The CDR3: CASGETPYTGELFF. CDR3 sequence (DNA): TGTGCCAGCGGAGAGACTCCTTACACCGGGGAGCTGTTTTTT.

This rearrangement joins TRBV6-6 to TRBJ1-2, with 9 bases fitting TRBD1. CDR3 size: 14 residues. Germline assignment: CDR1 MNHNY and CDR2 SVGAGI (reference sequence). Losses at the gene ends were 2 bases for V and 6 bases for J; bases not matched to a gene: 4. The CDR3 sequence is CASSYTTGGNGYTF. CDR3 nucleotides: TGTGCCAGCAGTTACACCACAGGGGGCAATGGCTACACCTTC.